This T cell receptor beta chain was sequenced for a study of cytomegalovirus exposure and HLA in healthy donors. PCR employed 60 Vbeta and 13 Jbeta primers. Here immunoSEQ multiplex PCR was the method, and the copy in TCRdb shows in-frame clones only, minus some. Among 150,000 or so clones listed, just under 80% were seen once. Donors were ostensibly healthy at sampling, although undocumented immune exposures were probable. From germline, CDR1 is MNHEY and CDR2 SVGAGI. This CDR3 region has 14 residues. After removal of 7 bases from V and 4 bases from J, the junction contained 6 bases not matched to a gene.

This sequence joins TRBV6-5 and TRBJ1-3; TRBD1 matches 8 bases. This clonotype was sampled from a man aged 25-40 years in good health and CMV-seronegative. Sequencing used PBMCs. The CDR3 region is CASTGQGTGNTIYF. The CDR3 DNA reads as TGTGCCAGCACCGGACAGGGCACGGGAAACACCATATATTTT.